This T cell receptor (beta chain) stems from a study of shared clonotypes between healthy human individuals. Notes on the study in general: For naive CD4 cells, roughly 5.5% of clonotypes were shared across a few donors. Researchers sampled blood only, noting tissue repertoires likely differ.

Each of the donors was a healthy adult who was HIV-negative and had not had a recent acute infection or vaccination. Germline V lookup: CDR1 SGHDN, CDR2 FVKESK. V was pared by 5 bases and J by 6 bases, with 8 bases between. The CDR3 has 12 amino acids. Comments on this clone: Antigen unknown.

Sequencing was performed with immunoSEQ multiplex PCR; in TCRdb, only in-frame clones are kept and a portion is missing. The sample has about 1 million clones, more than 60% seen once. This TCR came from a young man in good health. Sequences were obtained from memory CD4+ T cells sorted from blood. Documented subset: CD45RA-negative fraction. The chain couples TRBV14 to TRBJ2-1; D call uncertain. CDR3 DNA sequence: TGTGCCAGCAGCAAGTCAGGCAATGAGCAGTTCTTC. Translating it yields CASSKSGNEQFF.